The next 11 T cell receptor beta chains were all read from a single sample in a study of vaccination and CD4 T cells after COVID-19 (dated by TCRdb to about 2022). No antigen is known for these receptors. Libraries were made using PCR. Sequencing was performed on an Illumina iSeq 100. DNA from cultured CD4+ T cells underwent TCR sequencing with the Oncomine TCR Beta short-read assay at the Johns Hopkins FTIC core. TCRdb reanalyzed the raw reads on its own, using fastp at Q25 for trimming and MiXCR for clone calling, and kept in-frame beta chains. CDR3 protein sequences are deduplicated, and each keeps its most common genes and DNA. Counted in this sample were some 26,000 distinct CDR3 sequences; around 50% of them appeared once. The top ten hold roughly 30% of the sample. The treatment or condition label on this specimen signifies: approximately 11-day PBMC culture with coronavirus spike peptide pools or control peptides (ViraFEST assay).

Sequencing used CD4+ T cells from blood, cultured in vitro, obtained before SARS-CoV-2 vaccination. These TCRs come from a human donor who received a COVID-19 vaccine.

This clonotype was picked up a small number of times. This chain uses TRBV6-2 or TRBV6-3 with TRBJ1-2; a possible D gene is TRBD1 (6 bases). The CDR3 extends over 13 amino acids. Germline V gives CDR1 MNHEY, CDR2 SVGEGT. Trimming removed 6 bases at V and 5 bases at J, with 13 bases between. This chain's CDR3 is CASSAGTRYGYTF. The CDR3 nucleotides read TGTGCCAGCAGCGCCGGGACACGATATGGCTACACCTTC.

The V gene is TRBV2, the J gene TRBJ1-3; possibly TRBD1 for D (5 bases). Trimming shortened V by 6 bases and J by 5 bases, and 23 bases separated the two germline ends. CDR1 is SNHLY and CDR2 is FYNNEI in the germline V gene. This CDR3 spans 17 amino acids. The CDR3 DNA follows: TGTGCCAGCAGGACCGACACCGGGACTAAGGCTCGAAACACCATATATTTT. This encodes CASRTDTGTKARNTIYF.

V usage is TRBV7-9 and J usage is TRBJ2-2; TRBD1 is a possible D gene (5 bases). This CDR3 region has 15 residues. V was cut by 2 bases and J by 6 bases, with 13 bases left in between. The germline gives CDR1 SEHNR, CDR2 FQNEAQ (reference sequence). CDR3 in DNA: TGTGCCAGCAGCTTAAATGGCAGGGTGGCCGGGGAGCTGTTTTTT. This translates into CASSLNGRVAGELFF.

The chain has TRBV6-5 and TRBJ2-3; 7 nucleotides line up with TRBD2. The V gene end was trimmed by 0 bases and the J gene end by 6 bases; junction bases not matched to a gene: 12. Germline assignment: CDR1 MNHEY and CDR2 SVGAGI. This CDR3 spans 17 amino acids. CDR3 sequence: CASSYSTPAGSRDTQYF. The CDR3 coding sequence is TGTGCCAGCAGTTACTCGACACCAGCGGGGAGCCGGGATACGCAGTATTTT.

The chain combines TRBV14 with TRBJ1-6, with a tentative D call TRBD1 (5 bases). From germline, CDR1 is SGHDN and CDR2 FVKESK. V lost 0 bases and J lost 4, with 16 bases in between. The CDR3 contains 18 residues. This CDR3 reads CASSQEGFEDTYNSPLHF. The CDR3 DNA is TGTGCCAGCAGCCAAGAAGGGTTTGAGGACACTTATAATTCACCCCTCCACTTT.

V is TRBV10-2 and J is TRBJ1-1; D unresolved. The CDR3 has 14 amino acids. The V end lost 3 bases, the J end lost 4 bases, and 12 bases lay between the germline ends. Germline V gives CDR1 WSHSY, CDR2 SAAADI. The DNA of the CDR3 is TGCGCCAGCAGTGATTGGGGTCGAGGCACTGAAGCTTTCTTT. It is translated as CASSDWGRGTEAFF.

The chain is built from TRBV27 and TRBJ2-7, with TRBD1 matching over 9 bases. The CDR3 has 15 residues. With 6 bases clipped from V and 2 bases from J, the junction kept 8 bases outside the gene matches. Per the germline V gene, CDR1 is MNHEY and CDR2 is SMNVEV (reference sequence). The CDR3 protein is CASSRSQGAPYEQYF. The CDR3, as DNA: TGTGCCAGCAGCCGATCACAGGGGGCCCCCTACGAGCAGTACTTC.

This clonotype came up a few times. The chain combines TRBV2 with TRBJ2-5, with TRBD2 as a possible D gene (6 bases). CDR3 length: 12 amino acids. V lost 4 bases to trimming and J lost 5 bases, with 8 bases between them. Germline CDR1 and CDR2: SNHLY and FYNNEI. This chain's CDR3 is CASSASGETQYF. The CDR3 DNA reads as TGTGCCAGCAGTGCCAGCGGGGAGACCCAGTACTTC.

This clonotype was seen more than once but under ten times. The V call is TRBV20-1, the J call TRBJ2-3, with a weak D call TRBD2 (6 bases). V lost 3 bases to trimming and J lost 1 base, with 11 bases between them. CDR1 and CDR2 from the germline V gene are DFQATT and SNEGSKA (reference sequence). This CDR3 region has 14 residues. CDR3 bases: TGCAGTGCTAGGTCGCCTAGCGGCACAGATACGCAGTATTTT. This gives the protein CSARSPSGTDTQYF.

V and J are TRBV12-3 or TRBV12-4 and TRBJ2-7; D assignment may be TRBD1 or TRBD2 (5 bases each). The CDR3 covers 12 residues. V lost 6 bases and J lost 5, with 11 bases in between. The CDR3 region is CASSLGPNEQYF. The CDR3 DNA is TGTGCCAGCAGCTTGGGACCTAACGAGCAGTACTTC.

CDR3: CSATGVIETQYF. The CDR3 bases are TGCAGTGCTACCGGGGTTATTGAGACCCAGTACTTC. The chain uses TRBV20-1 and TRBJ2-5; D might be TRBD2 (5 bases). V dropped 4 bases and J dropped 5 bases, with 11 bases sitting between them. Germline CDR1 and CDR2: DFQATT and SNEGSKA (reference sequence). This CDR3 region has 12 residues.